This T cell receptor (beta chain) came from a study of control samples from healthy donors and cancer patients (dated by TCRdb to 2018 to 2020). The library was generated by the immunoSEQ multiplex PCR assay. TCRdb's version of the immuneACCESS table is confined to in-frame rearrangements and falls short of the full clone set. An unresolved V gene accounts for under half of the shortfall where checked; the remainder is of unknown origin. The sample profile shows around 180,000 clones; around nine tenths of them were found once. The ten biggest clones cover about 5.3% of the sample. Notes on this clone: Its antigen target is currently unknown. Base qualities were left out, and no much larger clone turns up one base away.

The TCR was taken from a woman under 40 in good health. The sequenced sample consisted of blood.

The DNA is as follows: TGTGCCAGCAGTTTCGGTTGGTATGGCTACACCTTC. The encoded protein is CASSFGWYGYTF. The chain is assembled from TRBV28 and TRBJ1-2; the D gene assignment is ambiguous. V is cut by 3 bases and J by 5 bases, and the space between the germline ends is 7 bases. CDR1 and CDR2 (MDHEN, SYDVKM) derive from the germline V gene. The CDR3 has 12 amino acids, counting the end cysteine and phenylalanine. The entry retains the CDR3 DNA only, 36 bases that are in frame from base 1.